This T cell receptor beta chain was found in a study of Graves' ophthalmopathy and Graves' hyperthyroidism. The TCR beta CDR3 regions underwent amplification from RNA transcripts. RT-PCR was first run with HTBI primers, then multiplex PCR in a second round. TCRdb re-analysed the multiplex PCR reads in MiXCR, keeping a single row per CDR3 protein. The table records over a million distinct CDR3 sequences, about two fifths of them present only once. The CDR3 length is 16 residues. Looked up from germline, CDR1 is SEHNR and CDR2 is FQNEAQ (reference sequence). The V and J ends lost 5 bases and 4 bases respectively, with 20 bases between them. Hyperthyroidism was new, under 2 months, in patients aged 18 to 65. Other autoimmune diseases, uncontrolled infections, pregnancy or lactation ruled patients out of participation.

This receptor was taken from an adult man with Graves' hyperthyroidism. The gene calls are TRBV7-9 and TRBJ1-1; D gene ambiguous. The sequenced sample was peripheral blood or thyroid tissue (not recorded which). The CDR3 nucleotides are TGTGCCAGCAGCCAAGATGTGCCGGTAAGGACCACTGAAGCTTTCTTT. Protein sequence: CASSQDVPVRTTEAFF.